These 26 T cell receptor beta chains share one sample of origin, sequenced in a study of blood T cell repertoires in COVID-19 (dated by TCRdb to about 2020). Receptor libraries were prepared by the immunoSEQ multiplex PCR assay. Held by TCRdb, this immuneACCESS table contains in-frame sequences only and omits some clones. Under half of the omission traces to an unresolved V gene where checked; the cause of the rest is unknown. A total of over 200,000 clones appear in this sample, roughly nine tenths of them only once. The top ten clones comprise approximately 1.2% of the sample. The sequencing sample was made of PBMCs or T cells enriched from blood (not recorded which). Receptors were obtained from a human donor in a cohort exposed to, infected with or recovered from COVID-19 (not recorded which). The donor label of this sample is uncertain.

This chain connects TRBV2 to TRBJ1-3; TRBD1 aligns across 7 bases. The CDR3 extends over 14 amino acids. Losses at the gene ends were 7 bases for V and 2 bases for J; bases not matched to a gene: 5. Germline V CDR1 and CDR2: SNHLY, FYNNEI. The CDR3 spells CASTTGFAGNTIYF. The CDR3 nucleotides read TGTGCCAGCACGACAGGGTTTGCTGGAAACACCATATATTTT.

This chain uses TRBV9 with TRBJ1-4, with 9 bases fitting TRBD1. This CDR3 has 21 amino acids. V shed 0 bases, J shed 2 bases, and the junction held 17 bases outside the gene matches. Germline CDR1 is SGDLS and CDR2 is YYNGEE. This chain's CDR3 is CASSVGGSKWRQGVTNEKLFF. The CDR3 coding sequence is TGTGCCAGCAGCGTAGGAGGTTCGAAATGGCGACAGGGGGTGACTAATGAAAAACTGTTTTTT.

This sequence joins TRBV25-1 and TRBJ1-6; 8 nucleotides line up with TRBD1. Trimming at V came to 2 bases and at J to 10 bases, leaving 7 bases not matched to a gene. Germline V CDR1 and CDR2: MGHDK, SYGVNS. This CDR3 spans 15 amino acids. The CDR3, as DNA: TGTGCCAGCAGTGAAGCACAGGGGGTAACCTCACCCCTCCACTTT. This gives the protein CASSEAQGVTSPLHF.

V and J are TRBV4-3 and TRBJ2-1; possible D gene TRBD2, 6 bases. The CDR3 has 20 residues. Germline V CDR1 and CDR2: LGHNA, YSLEER. Trimming pared 0 bases from V and 4 bases from J, leaving 25 bases between. CDR3 bases: TGCGCCAGCAGCCAAGATGCCCTGACTAGTAGGGGATGGGGATACAATGAGCAGTTCTTC. It codes for CASSQDALTSRGWGYNEQFF.

The rearrangement uses TRBV14 and TRBJ2-3, with D possibly TRBD2 on 6 matching bases. Per the germline V gene, CDR1 is SGHDN and CDR2 is FVKESK. The CDR3 extends over 18 amino acids. V was cut by 0 bases and J by 1 base, with 17 bases left in between. The CDR3, as DNA: TGTGCCAGCAGCCAAGAAGTCGCCTTACTAGCTGGCACAGATACGCAGTATTTT. Translating it yields CASSQEVALLAGTDTQYF.

This clone was counted a few times. This chain joins TRBV9 and TRBJ1-4, with unresolved D. Germline V CDR1 and CDR2: SGDLS, YYNGEE. Trimming removed 3 bases at V and 7 bases at J, with 13 bases between. The CDR3 is made up of 14 amino acids. The CDR3 loop reads CASSAQVVPEKLFF. The CDR3 nucleotides read TGTGCCAGCAGCGCTCAGGTTGTCCCTGAAAAACTGTTTTTT.

This chain uses TRBV4-3 with TRBJ1-2; a possible D gene is TRBD1 (6 bases). CDR3 length: 16 amino acids. V was trimmed by 3 bases and J by 4 bases, leaving 18 bases between them. The germline V gene has CDR1 LGHNA and CDR2 YSLEER. Here the CDR3 DNA reads TGCGCCAGCAGCCAGGCCCGGGGGGCCTATTTCTATGGCTACACCTTC. As protein: CASSQARGAYFYGYTF.

The CDR3 sequence: CASSQGTGGSNTGELFF. As DNA, the CDR3 is TGCGCCAGCAGCCAAGGCACAGGGGGCTCGAACACCGGGGAGCTGTTTTTT. V gene TRBV4-3 combines with J gene TRBJ2-2; 9 positions match TRBD1. This CDR3 region has 17 residues. Trimming at V came to 1 base and at J to 0 bases, leaving 3 bases not matched to a gene. The germline V gene has CDR1 LGHNA and CDR2 YSLEER.

V gene TRBV27 combines with J gene TRBJ2-1; D perhaps matches TRBD1 (5 bases). CDR1 MNHEY and CDR2 SMNVEV come from the germline V gene (reference sequence). V lost 5 bases, J lost 0 bases, and 14 bases lay in between. This CDR3 has 16 amino acids. CDR3 loop: CASSQPMTDSYNEQFF. The CDR3 coding sequence is TGTGCCAGCAGTCAACCGATGACAGACTCCTACAATGAGCAGTTCTTC.

This chain uses TRBV19 with TRBJ1-5; weak D call: TRBD1 (6 bases). This CDR3 comprises 14 residues. Germline CDR1 and CDR2: LNHDA and SQIVND (reference sequence). Trimming took 9 bases from V and 5 from J, leaving 17 bases between them. CDR3 amino acids: CASKPTGPDQPQHF. In nucleotides, the CDR3 is TGTGCCAGCAAACCTACAGGGCCCGATCAGCCCCAGCATTTT.

The V gene is TRBV12-5, the J gene TRBJ2-1, with D possibly being TRBD2 (8 bases). Trimming removed 4 bases at V and 0 bases at J, with 22 bases between. The CDR3 consists of 19 residues. CDR1 LGHNT and CDR2 FRNRAP come from the germline V gene. The CDR3: CASGSAGTRGPGSYNEQFF. The CDR3 DNA is TGTGCTAGTGGTTCGGCGGGGACTAGGGGGCCCGGCTCCTACAATGAGCAGTTCTTC. The whole variable domain, remainder taken from reference TRBV12-5 and TRBJ2-1, is DARVTQTPRHKVTEMGQEVTMRCQPILGHNTVFWYRQTMMQGLELLAYFRNRAPLDDSGMPKDRFSAEMPDATLATLKIQPSEPRDSAVYFCASGSAGTRGPGSYNEQFFGPGTRLTVL.

The CDR3 loop is CASSMGGSTDTQYF. Here the CDR3 DNA reads TGTGCCAGTAGTATGGGGGGGAGCACAGATACGCAGTATTTT. The chain joins TRBV19 to TRBJ2-3, with TRBD2 identical over 7 bases. CDR3 size: 14 residues. Germline values: CDR1 LNHDA, CDR2 SQIVND (reference sequence). V trimming: 3 bases; J trimming: 0 bases; junction bases outside the gene matches: 0.

The J gene is TRBJ2-7, the V gene TRBV6-2 or TRBV6-3; 10 nucleotides agree with TRBD2. V was pared by 2 bases and J by 0 bases, with 10 bases of the junction left unmatched. CDR3 length equals 18 residues. Per the germline V gene, CDR1 is MNHEY and CDR2 is SVGEGT. The CDR3 reads CASSYPLAGVTDSYEQYF. CDR3 DNA: TGTGCCAGCAGTTACCCCCTAGCGGGGGTTACAGACTCCTACGAGCAGTACTTC.

The chain recombines TRBV10-2 with TRBJ2-1; tentative D call: TRBD1 (6 bases). CDR3 size: 12 residues. V lost 5 bases, J lost 6 bases, and 8 bases lay in between. The V gene's germline CDR1 is WSHSY and CDR2 SAAADI. The CDR3 region has the DNA TGCGCCAGCAGTTTGGACAGCAATGAGCAGTTCTTC. It encodes CASSLDSNEQFF.

This clone was counted between two and nine times. The J gene is TRBJ2-2, the V gene TRBV6-2 or TRBV6-3, with D unresolved. The CDR3 covers 14 residues. Looked up from germline, CDR1 is MNHEY and CDR2 is SVGEGT. The V and J ends lost 4 bases and 2 bases respectively, with 8 bases between them. CDR3 bases: TGTGCCAGCAGTTCCACAAGTAACACCGGGGAGCTGTTTTTT. Protein product: CASSSTSNTGELFF.

The chain carries TRBV19 and TRBJ2-7, with 9 bases identical to TRBD1. The CDR3 has 15 amino acids. The junction had 6 bases not matched to a gene; V was cut back by 3 bases and J by 3 bases. The germline V gene encodes CDR1 LNHDA and CDR2 SQIVND (reference sequence). CDR3 loop: CASSIRTGEVYEQYF. In DNA, the CDR3 is TGTGCCAGTAGTATTAGGACAGGGGAGGTCTACGAGCAGTACTTC.

V usage is TRBV4-2 and J usage is TRBJ1-2; 8 bases are shared with TRBD1. The junction had 6 bases not matched to a gene; V was cut back by 2 bases and J by 4 bases. This CDR3 spans 15 amino acids. CDR1 is LGHNA, CDR2 YNFKEQ, per germline. Written as DNA, the CDR3 is TGTGCCAGCAGCCAACAGGGGGCGAACCTCTATGGCTACACCTTC. This translates into CASSQQGANLYGYTF.

This clone was seen just once. V usage is TRBV19 and J usage is TRBJ1-3; D not resolved. Trimming removed 3 bases at V and 0 bases at J, with 9 bases between. There are 15 residues in the CDR3. CDR1 and CDR2 (germline): LNHDA, SQIVND (reference sequence). The CDR3 here is CASSISGPSGNTIYF. The CDR3 nucleotides read TGTGCCAGTAGTATTTCAGGCCCCTCTGGAAACACCATATATTTT.

The V call is TRBV29-1, the J call TRBJ2-3, with D maybe TRBD2 (7 bases). The CDR3 consists of 15 residues. CDR1 and CDR2 (germline): SQVTM, ANQGSEA. V was cut by 4 bases and J by 0 bases, with 14 bases left in between. Written as DNA, the CDR3 is TGCAGCGTTGTCCGGCGGGGGCATAGCACAGATACGCAGTATTTT. It encodes CSVVRRGHSTDTQYF.

The chain links TRBV3-1 (or the pseudogene TRBV3-2) to TRBJ2-3; 7 nucleotides match TRBD2. V shed 0 bases and J 9 bases; nucleotides not matched to a gene: 15. Germline CDR1 and CDR2: LGHDT and YNNKEL (reference sequence). CDR3 size: 17 residues. CDR3 sequence (DNA): TGTGCCAGCAGCCAAGAAGGGGTCAGTTATGGGGGGGAGACGCAGTATTTT. Protein product: CASSQEGVSYGGETQYF.

In its sample, this clone was seen once. This chain connects TRBV6-4 to TRBJ2-1, with 9 bases aligning to TRBD1. The CDR3 has 14 amino acids. Germline V gene data show CDR1 as MRHNA and CDR2 as SNTAGT. V gave up 6 bases and J gave up 3 bases; unmatched junction bases: 3. The CDR3 nucleotides are TGTGCCAGCAGCCCGGGACAGGGCTACAATGAGCAGTTCTTC. Translation gives CASSPGQGYNEQFF.

This rearrangement joins TRBV19 to TRBJ2-1; D is uncertain. Trimming took 8 bases from V and 3 from J, leaving 5 bases between them. Germline V gene data show CDR1 as LNHDA and CDR2 as SQIVND (reference sequence). The CDR3 has 11 residues. The CDR3 is CASRDYNEQFF. In nucleotides, the CDR3 is TGTGCCAGTCGAGACTACAATGAGCAGTTCTTC.

This chain uses TRBV2 with TRBJ2-3, with 10 bases aligning to TRBD2. Germline V gene lookup returns CDR1 SNHLY and CDR2 FYNNEI. Trimming cost V 6 bases and J 0 bases; bases outside gene matches: 6. CDR3 length: 16 amino acids. For the CDR3, the DNA is TGTGCCAGCAGAGCGGGGGGGTCCTCCAGCACAGATACGCAGTATTTT. Amino acid sequence: CASRAGGSSSTDTQYF.

The J gene is TRBJ2-3, the V gene TRBV27, with 13 positions matching TRBD2. Germline assignment: CDR1 MNHEY and CDR2 SMNVEV (reference sequence). Unmatched junction bases numbered 5, after V lost 3 bases and J lost 2 bases. The CDR3 sequence is 17 residues long. The CDR3 region is CASSFVGTSGATDTQYF. DNA of the CDR3: TGTGCCAGCAGTTTCGTCGGGACTAGCGGGGCCACAGATACGCAGTATTTT.

The chain links TRBV12-5 to TRBJ1-2; 7 bases match TRBD1. CDR1 and CDR2 from the germline V gene are LGHNT and FRNRAP. V shed 6 bases and J 4 bases; nucleotides not matched to a gene: 5. The CDR3 has 13 residues. CDR3 sequence: CASGSTGIYGYTF. CDR3 nucleotide sequence: TGTGCTAGTGGGTCGACAGGGATCTATGGCTACACCTTC.

The chain has TRBV7-9 and TRBJ1-2; TRBD1 matches at 7 bases. Trimming took 4 bases from V and 1 from J; bases not matched to a gene: 12. Germline values: CDR1 SEHNR, CDR2 FQNEAQ (reference sequence). This CDR3 is 17 amino acids long. The DNA of the CDR3 is TGTGCCAGCAGCTCCTTACCGGGACAGTCTTTTAACTATGGCTACACCTTC. Its protein is CASSSLPGQSFNYGYTF.